One and the same sample provided the 23 T cell receptor beta chains below, sequenced in a study of cytomegalovirus exposure and HLA in healthy donors. Using immunoSEQ multiplex PCR, the repertoire was profiled, and TCRdb retains in-frame clones only, with some absent. The sample carries about 170,000 clones, approximately 86% recorded once. The sample taken for sequencing was PBMCs. Source of these receptors: a man aged 18-30 years in good health and CMV-seropositive.

This clone has only one observation. The CDR3 loop reads CASSVADRNHSGNTIYF. The CDR3 bases are TGTGCCAGCAGCGTCGCGGACAGGAACCACTCTGGAAACACCATATATTTT. The chain joins TRBV9 to TRBJ1-3, with 7 bases lining up with TRBD1. The germline V gene encodes CDR1 SGDLS and CDR2 YYNGEE. The V and J ends lost 2 bases and 0 bases, in that order; junction bases with no gene match: 8. CDR3 length equals 17 residues.

This chain uses TRBV18 with TRBJ2-5, with 7 bases aligning to TRBD2. Germline-derived CDR1 and CDR2 are KGHSH and LQKENI. V lost 6 bases, J lost 1 base, and 5 bases stayed unmatched. The CDR3 is made up of 14 amino acids. The CDR3 sequence: CASSGGTTQETQYF. In DNA, the CDR3 is TGTGCCAGCTCGGGCGGGACTACCCAAGAGACCCAGTACTTC.

This chain uses TRBV5-6 with TRBJ1-1, with D perhaps matching TRBD1 (5 bases). The CDR3 contains 15 residues. Between the trimmed V and J ends, which lost 4 bases and 6 bases, there was a span of 19 bases. Germline values: CDR1 SGHDT, CDR2 YYEEEE. The CDR3 loop is CASSQPGTFRAEAFF. The DNA of the CDR3 is TGTGCCAGCAGCCAGCCCGGGACTTTTAGGGCTGAAGCTTTCTTT.

This clone was counted once. The J gene is TRBJ2-3, the V gene TRBV27; tentative D call: TRBD2 (6 bases). Germline V CDR1 and CDR2: MNHEY, SMNVEV (reference sequence). The CDR3 is 11 amino acids. V was trimmed by 10 bases and J by 5 bases, leaving 10 bases between them. In DNA, the CDR3 is TGTGCCACCCTGGGGGGAGATACGCAGTATTTT. Translation gives CATLGGDTQYF.

This clone showed up just once. This chain joins TRBV25-1 and TRBJ1-6; no firm D call. Germline V lookup: CDR1 MGHDK, CDR2 SYGVNS. With 1 base removed from V and 10 bases from J, the gap between germline ends came to 11 bases. This CDR3 comprises 14 residues. The CDR3 loop is CASSEFLEVSPLHF. The CDR3 nucleotides are TGTGCCAGCAGTGAATTTTTAGAGGTGTCACCCCTCCACTTT.

The chain joins TRBV2 to TRBJ1-2; no clear D. CDR1 is SNHLY, CDR2 FYNNEI, per germline. The CDR3 contains 10 residues. V lost 8 bases, J lost 9 bases, and 10 bases lay in between. The CDR3 region has the DNA TGTGCCAGCGAGGCGGGTAGCTACACCTTC. The encoded protein is CASEAGSYTF.

V gene TRBV7-3 combines with J gene TRBJ1-4; D may be TRBD1 (5 bases). The CDR3 sequence is 13 residues long. Trimming stripped 5 bases from V and 7 bases from J, with 11 bases between. CDR1 is SGHTA and CDR2 is FQGTGA in the germline V gene. The CDR3 DNA sequence: TGTGCCAGCAGCCGAGCTCAGGGTGAAAAACTGTTTTTT. Encoded protein: CASSRAQGEKLFF.

This clone appeared a single time. The rearrangement links TRBV9 to TRBJ2-7; possible D gene TRBD1, 5 bases. The CDR3 contains 11 residues. Trimming removed 10 bases from V and 7 bases from J, with 15 bases in between. Germline V gives CDR1 SGDLS, CDR2 YYNGEE. The CDR3 loop is CAGSGPGEQYF. The CDR3 DNA sequence: TGTGCCGGCTCAGGGCCCGGGGAGCAGTACTTC.

The chain links TRBV5-1 to TRBJ1-4; no clear D. The CDR3 has 14 amino acids. Germline-derived CDR1 and CDR2 are SGHRS and YFSETQ. V lost 0 bases and J lost 8, with 11 bases in between. The CDR3 DNA is TGCGCCAGCAGCTTGGCCCTCGGGTCGGAAAAACTGTTTTTT. Amino acid sequence: CASSLALGSEKLFF.

This clone was recorded a few times. The chain joins TRBV28 to TRBJ2-2, with 7 bases that match TRBD1. Germline-derived CDR1 and CDR2 are MDHEN and SYDVKM. The junction had 3 bases not matched to a gene; V was cut back by 4 bases and J by 1 base. This CDR3 has 15 residues. CDR3 in DNA: TGTGCCAGCAGTTCCCGGACAGGGAACACCGGGGAGCTGTTTTTT. Its translation: CASSSRTGNTGELFF.

The chain joins TRBV29-1 to TRBJ1-1; maybe TRBD1 (6 bases). Germline V CDR1 and CDR2: SQVTM, ANQGSEA. V dropped 6 bases and J dropped 6 bases, with 11 bases sitting between them. This CDR3 is 11 amino acids long. The CDR3 loop reads CSVGGTPEAFF. CDR3 in DNA: TGCAGCGTGGGTGGGACACCTGAAGCTTTCTTT. The full variable domain, in which reference TRBV29-1 and TRBJ1-1 provide the parts outside the CDR3, is SAVISQKPSRDICQRGTSLTIQCQVDSQVTMMFWYRQQPGQSLTLIATANQGSEATYESGFVIDKFPISRPNLTFSTLTVSNMSPEDSSIYLCSVGGTPEAFFGQGTRLTVV.

The V call is TRBV18, the J call TRBJ2-7; the match to TRBD2 covers 12 bases. CDR1 and CDR2 from the germline V gene are KGHSH and LQKENI. V gave up 4 bases and J gave up 2 bases; unmatched junction bases: 6. The CDR3 length is 16 residues. CDR3 protein: CASSLLAGGLTYEQYF. The CDR3 bases are TGTGCCAGCTCACTACTAGCGGGGGGACTAACCTACGAGCAGTACTTC.

The chain combines TRBV4-3 with TRBJ2-3; possible D gene TRBD1, 6 bases. The CDR3 covers 16 residues. From germline, CDR1 is LGHNA and CDR2 YSLEER. V lost 7 bases and J 5 bases, leaving 22 bases between the germline ends. CDR3 amino acids: CASTPRSQGGGDTQYF. CDR3 DNA sequence: TGCGCCAGCACCCCAAGATCGCAAGGGGGTGGAGATACGCAGTATTTT.

The genes are TRBV7-2 and TRBJ2-1; TRBD1 might be the D (5 bases). The CDR3 consists of 13 residues. Trimming pared 5 bases from V and 7 bases from J, leaving 12 bases between. Germline V gene lookup returns CDR1 SGHTA and CDR2 FQGNSA. CDR3 protein: CASSPGRGNEQFF. Here the CDR3 DNA reads TGTGCCAGCAGCCCTGGAAGGGGAAATGAGCAGTTCTTC.

The rearrangement uses TRBV6-5 and TRBJ2-2, with 10 bases aligning to TRBD1. This CDR3 is built from 16 residues. V was pared by 2 bases and J by 6 bases, with 6 bases of the junction left unmatched. Per the germline V gene, CDR1 is MNHEY and CDR2 is SVGAGI. CDR3: CASSYRDRGGSGELFF. CDR3 DNA: TGTGCCAGCAGTTACCGGGACAGGGGAGGGTCCGGGGAGCTGTTTTTT.

This sequence joins TRBV14 and TRBJ2-3; D is unclear. V lost 0 bases and J lost 7, with 17 bases in between. This CDR3 spans 16 amino acids. Germline CDR1 and CDR2: SGHDN and FVKESK. Here the CDR3 reads CASSQETPLRPHTQYF. CDR3 bases: TGTGCCAGCAGCCAAGAAACCCCACTCCGCCCCCATACGCAGTATTTT.

This clone was observed a single time. V usage is TRBV6-5 and J usage is TRBJ2-3; D not resolved. The CDR3 length is 13 residues. Trimming cost V 0 bases and J 6 bases, with 7 bases left between them. From germline, CDR1 is MNHEY and CDR2 SVGAGI. The CDR3 reads CASSYSNGDTQYF. The CDR3, as DNA: TGTGCCAGCAGTTACTCGAACGGGGATACGCAGTATTTT.

V is TRBV10-1 and J is TRBJ2-1; a possible D gene is TRBD2 (6 bases). V was pared by 7 bases and J by 0 bases, with 19 bases between. Germline-derived CDR1 and CDR2 are WNHNN and SYGVQD (reference sequence). The CDR3 runs to 17 residues. CDR3 loop: CASMRNLALSSYNEQFF. CDR3 DNA sequence: TGCGCCAGCATGAGGAACCTAGCGCTAAGCTCCTACAATGAGCAGTTCTTC.

V gene TRBV11-2 combines with J gene TRBJ2-1, with 16 bases that match TRBD2. V lost 4 bases and J lost 0; bases outside the gene matches: 6. Germline-derived CDR1 and CDR2 are SGHAT and FQNNGV. The length of the CDR3 is 19 residues. CDR3 sequence (DNA): TGTGCCAGCAGCTCCGGGACTAGCGGGGGGGCTGGCTCCTACAATGAGCAGTTCTTC. It codes for CASSSGTSGGAGSYNEQFF.

The gene calls are TRBV19 and TRBJ2-7; weak D call: TRBD2 (6 bases). Deletions cut 4 bases from V and 8 bases from J, with 21 bases between. The CDR3 covers 15 residues. The germline V gene encodes CDR1 LNHDA and CDR2 SQIVND (reference sequence). The CDR3 loop is CASSTVGTAPIKQYF. The CDR3 nucleotides are TGTGCCAGTAGTACCGTGGGGACTGCCCCCATCAAGCAGTACTTC.

The V call is TRBV28, the J call TRBJ2-2; D unresolved. The CDR3 contains 18 residues. Trimming left V 3 bases short and J 6 bases short, with 23 bases between. Germline V gene sequence: CDR1 MDHEN, CDR2 SYDVKM. The CDR3 reads CASSFGGLEIASPGELFF. CDR3 nucleotides: TGTGCCAGCAGTTTTGGTGGATTGGAGATCGCGTCCCCCGGGGAGCTGTTTTTT. Using reference TRBV28 and TRBJ2-2 for the parts outside the CDR3, the full variable domain is DVKVTQSSRYLVKRTGEKVFLECVQDMDHENMFWYRQDPGLGLRLIYFSYDVKMKEKGDIPEGYSVSREKKERFSLILESASTNQTSMYLCASSFGGLEIASPGELFFGEGSRLTVL.

Only one count was recorded for this clone. The V call is TRBV15, the J call TRBJ1-2; D may be TRBD1 (5 bases). Trimming took 0 bases from V and 5 from J, leaving 13 bases between them. Germline-derived CDR1 and CDR2 are LNHNV and YYDKDF (reference sequence). This CDR3 comprises 15 residues. CDR3 region: CATSREYSGGYGYTF. The CDR3, as DNA: TGTGCCACCAGCAGAGAATACTCCGGGGGTTATGGCTACACCTTC.

The V gene is TRBV9, the J gene TRBJ2-5, with D tentatively TRBD2 (7 bases). Germline assignment: CDR1 SGDLS and CDR2 YYNGEE. The CDR3 has 16 residues. Trimming shortened V by 7 bases and J by 1 base, and 20 bases separated the two germline ends. As DNA, the CDR3 is TGTGCCAGCGCGCCAAGGGGGGGGGCCCTCCAAGAGACCCAGTACTTC. This codes for CASAPRGGALQETQYF.